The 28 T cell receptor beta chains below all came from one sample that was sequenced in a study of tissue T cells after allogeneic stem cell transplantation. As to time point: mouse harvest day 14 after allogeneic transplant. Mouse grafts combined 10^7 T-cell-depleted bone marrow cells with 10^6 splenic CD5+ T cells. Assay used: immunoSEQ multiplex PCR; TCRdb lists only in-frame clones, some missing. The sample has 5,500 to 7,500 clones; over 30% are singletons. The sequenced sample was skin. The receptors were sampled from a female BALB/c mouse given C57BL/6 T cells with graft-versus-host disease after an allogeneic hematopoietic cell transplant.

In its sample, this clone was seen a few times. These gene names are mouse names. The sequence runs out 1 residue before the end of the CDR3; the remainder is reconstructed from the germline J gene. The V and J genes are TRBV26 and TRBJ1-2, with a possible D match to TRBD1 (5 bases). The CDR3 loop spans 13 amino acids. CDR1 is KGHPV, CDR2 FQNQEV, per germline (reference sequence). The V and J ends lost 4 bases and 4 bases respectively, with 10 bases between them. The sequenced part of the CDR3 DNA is TGTGCCAGCAGTCATAGGGGAGGCTCCGACTACACC. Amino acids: CASSHRGGSDYT. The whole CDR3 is CASSHRGGSDYTF.

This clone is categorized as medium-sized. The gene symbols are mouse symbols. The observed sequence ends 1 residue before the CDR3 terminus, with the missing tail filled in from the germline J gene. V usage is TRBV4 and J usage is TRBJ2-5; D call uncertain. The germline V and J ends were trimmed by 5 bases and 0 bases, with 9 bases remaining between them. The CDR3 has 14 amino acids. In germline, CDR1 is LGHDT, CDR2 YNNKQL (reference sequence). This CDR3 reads CASSETFNQDTQYF. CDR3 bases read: TGTGCCAGCAGCGAGACTTTTAACCAAGACACCCAGTAC.

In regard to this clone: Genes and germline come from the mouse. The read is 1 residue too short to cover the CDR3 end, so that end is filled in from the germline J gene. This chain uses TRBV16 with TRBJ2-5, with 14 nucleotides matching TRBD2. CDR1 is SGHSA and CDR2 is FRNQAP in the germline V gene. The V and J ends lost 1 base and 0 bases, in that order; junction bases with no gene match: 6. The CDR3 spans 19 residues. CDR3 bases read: TGTGCAAGCAGCTTAGGTCCGGGACTGGGGGGGCGCAACCAAGACACCCAGTAC. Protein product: CASSLGPGLGGRNQDTQY. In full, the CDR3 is CASSLGPGLGGRNQDTQYF.

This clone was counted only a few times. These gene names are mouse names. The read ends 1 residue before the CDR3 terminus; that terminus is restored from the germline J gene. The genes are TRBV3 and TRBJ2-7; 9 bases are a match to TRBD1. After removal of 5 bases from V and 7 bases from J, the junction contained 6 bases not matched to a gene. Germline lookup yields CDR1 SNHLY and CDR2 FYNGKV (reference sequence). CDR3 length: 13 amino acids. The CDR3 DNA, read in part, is TGTGCCAGCAGCCCCCTGACAGGGGGAGAACAGTAC. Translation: CASSPLTGGEQY. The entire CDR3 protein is CASSPLTGGEQYF.

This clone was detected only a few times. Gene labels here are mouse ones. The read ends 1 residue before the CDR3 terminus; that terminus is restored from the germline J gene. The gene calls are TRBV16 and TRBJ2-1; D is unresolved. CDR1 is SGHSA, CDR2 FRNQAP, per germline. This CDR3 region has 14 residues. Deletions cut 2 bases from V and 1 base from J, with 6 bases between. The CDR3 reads CASSLTQNYAEQFF. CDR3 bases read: TGTGCAAGCAGCTTAACACAGAACTATGCTGAGCAGTTC.

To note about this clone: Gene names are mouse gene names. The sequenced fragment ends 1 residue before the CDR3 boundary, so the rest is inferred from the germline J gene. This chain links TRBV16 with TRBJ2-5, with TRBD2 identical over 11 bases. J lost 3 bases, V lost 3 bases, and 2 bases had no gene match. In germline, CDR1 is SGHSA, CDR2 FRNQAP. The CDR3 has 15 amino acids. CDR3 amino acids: CASSFTGGAQDTQYF. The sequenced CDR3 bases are TGTGCAAGCAGCTTTACTGGGGGGGCGCAAGACACCCAGTAC.

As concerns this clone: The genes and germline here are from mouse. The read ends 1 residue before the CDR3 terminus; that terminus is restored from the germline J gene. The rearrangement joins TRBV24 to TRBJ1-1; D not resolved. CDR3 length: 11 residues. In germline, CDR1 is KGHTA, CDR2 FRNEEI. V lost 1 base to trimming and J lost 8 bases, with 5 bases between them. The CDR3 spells CASSLSGEVFF. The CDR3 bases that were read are TGTGCCAGCAGTCTGTCGGGTGAAGTCTTC.

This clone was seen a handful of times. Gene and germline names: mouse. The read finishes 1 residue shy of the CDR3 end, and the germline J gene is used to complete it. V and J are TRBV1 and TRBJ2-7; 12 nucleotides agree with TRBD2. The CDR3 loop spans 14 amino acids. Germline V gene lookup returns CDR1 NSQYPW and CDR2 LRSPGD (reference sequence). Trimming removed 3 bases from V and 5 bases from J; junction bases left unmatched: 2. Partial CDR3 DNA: TGCACCTGCAGTGCTAGGGACTGGGGGGATGAACAGTAC. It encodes CTCSARDWGDEQY. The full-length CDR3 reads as CTCSARDWGDEQYF.

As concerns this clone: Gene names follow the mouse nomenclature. Incomplete CDR3 DNA: TGCTCCAGCAGTCAATCGCCAGGGGGGGACACAGAAGTCTTC. This sequence encodes CSSSQSPGGDTEVF. The CDR3 in full is CSSSQSPGGDTEVFF. The chain uses TRBV23 and TRBJ1-1. The read ends 1 residue before the CDR3 terminus; that terminus is restored from the germline J gene. Germline CDR1 reads KGHTA; CDR2 reads FQNQQP. The CDR3 sequence is 15 residues long.

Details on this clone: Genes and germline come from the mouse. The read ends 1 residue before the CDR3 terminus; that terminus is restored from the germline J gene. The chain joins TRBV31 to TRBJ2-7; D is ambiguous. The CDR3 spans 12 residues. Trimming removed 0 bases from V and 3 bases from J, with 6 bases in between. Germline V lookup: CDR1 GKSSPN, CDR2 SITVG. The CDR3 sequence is CAWSLEVYEQYF. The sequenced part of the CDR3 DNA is TGTGCCTGGAGTCTAGAAGTCTATGAACAGTAC.

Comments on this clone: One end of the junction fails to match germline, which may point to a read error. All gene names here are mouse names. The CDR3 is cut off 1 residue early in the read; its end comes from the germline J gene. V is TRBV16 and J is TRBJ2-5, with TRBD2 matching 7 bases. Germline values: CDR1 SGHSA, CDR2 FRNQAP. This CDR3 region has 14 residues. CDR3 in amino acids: CASSYWGGQDAQYF. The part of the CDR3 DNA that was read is TGTGCAAGCAGCTACTGGGGAGGGCAAGACGCCCAGTAC.

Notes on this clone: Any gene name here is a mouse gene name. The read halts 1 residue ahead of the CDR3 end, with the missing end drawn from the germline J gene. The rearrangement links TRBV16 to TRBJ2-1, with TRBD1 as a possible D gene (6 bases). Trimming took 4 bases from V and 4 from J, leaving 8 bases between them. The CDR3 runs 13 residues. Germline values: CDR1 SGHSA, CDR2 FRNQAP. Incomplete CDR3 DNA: TGTGCAAGCAGCTCGGGACAATATGCTGAGCAGTTC. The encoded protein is CASSSGQYAEQF. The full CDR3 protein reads CASSSGQYAEQFF.

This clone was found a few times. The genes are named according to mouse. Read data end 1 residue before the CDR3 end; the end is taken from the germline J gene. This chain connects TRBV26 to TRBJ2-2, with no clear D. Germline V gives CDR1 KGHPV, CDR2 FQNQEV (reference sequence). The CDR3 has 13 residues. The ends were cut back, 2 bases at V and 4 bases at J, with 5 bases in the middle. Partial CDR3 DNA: TGTGCCAGCAGTCTGAGGCGCACCGGGCAGCTCTAC. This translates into CASSLRRTGQLY. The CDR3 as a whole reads CASSLRRTGQLYF.

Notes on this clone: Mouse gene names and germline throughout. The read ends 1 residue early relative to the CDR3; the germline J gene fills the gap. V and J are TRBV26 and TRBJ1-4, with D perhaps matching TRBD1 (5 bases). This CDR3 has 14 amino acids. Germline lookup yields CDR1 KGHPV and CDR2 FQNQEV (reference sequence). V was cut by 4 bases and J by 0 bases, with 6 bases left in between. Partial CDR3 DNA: TGTGCCAGCAGTCGGACAATTTCCAACGAAAGATTATTT. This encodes CASSRTISNERLF. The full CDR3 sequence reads CASSRTISNERLFF.

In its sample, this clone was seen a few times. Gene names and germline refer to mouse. The CDR3 sequence is CASSPDWGGSYEQYF. Incomplete CDR3 DNA: TGTGCCAGCAGTCCCGACTGGGGGGGCTCCTATGAACAGTAC. V is TRBV26 and J is TRBJ2-7; 11 nucleotides align to TRBD2. Read data end 1 residue before the CDR3 end; the end is taken from the germline J gene. V lost 4 bases, J lost 0 bases, and 2 bases stayed unmatched. Germline assignment: CDR1 KGHPV and CDR2 FQNQEV (reference sequence). The CDR3 spans 15 residues.

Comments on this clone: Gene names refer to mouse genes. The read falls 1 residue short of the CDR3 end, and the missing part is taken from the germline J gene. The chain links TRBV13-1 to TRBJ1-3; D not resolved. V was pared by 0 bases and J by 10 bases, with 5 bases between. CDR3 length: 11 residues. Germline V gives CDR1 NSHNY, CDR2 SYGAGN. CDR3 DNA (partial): TGTGCCAGCAGTGATGAAGTGACGCTCTAT. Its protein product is CASSDEVTLY. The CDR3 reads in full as CASSDEVTLYF.

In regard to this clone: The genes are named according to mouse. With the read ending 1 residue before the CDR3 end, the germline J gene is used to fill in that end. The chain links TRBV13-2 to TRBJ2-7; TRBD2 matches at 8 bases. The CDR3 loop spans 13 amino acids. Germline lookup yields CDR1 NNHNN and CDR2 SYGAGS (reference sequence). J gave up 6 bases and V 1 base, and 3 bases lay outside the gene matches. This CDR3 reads CASGDLTGAEQYF. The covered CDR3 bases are TGTGCCAGCGGTGATTTGACTGGGGCTGAACAGTAC.

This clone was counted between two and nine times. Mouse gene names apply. The covered CDR3 bases are TGTGCAAGCAGCCGGGGACAAAATGCTGAGCAGTTC. Translating it yields CASSRGQNAEQF. The whole CDR3 sequence is CASSRGQNAEQFF. The V gene is TRBV16, the J gene TRBJ2-1, with D maybe TRBD1 (6 bases). The CDR3 end is not reached by the read, which stops 1 residue before it; the germline J gene fills it in. Germline V lookup: CDR1 SGHSA, CDR2 FRNQAP. This CDR3 comprises 13 residues. Trimming took 5 bases from V and 5 from J, leaving 10 bases between them.

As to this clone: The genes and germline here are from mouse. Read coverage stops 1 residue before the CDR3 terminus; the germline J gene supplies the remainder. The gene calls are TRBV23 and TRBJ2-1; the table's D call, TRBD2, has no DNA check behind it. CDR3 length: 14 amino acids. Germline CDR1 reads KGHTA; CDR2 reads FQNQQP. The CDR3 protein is CSSSQDWGYAEQFF. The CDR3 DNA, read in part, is TGCTCCAGCAGTCAAGACTGGGGGTATGCTGAGCAGTTC.

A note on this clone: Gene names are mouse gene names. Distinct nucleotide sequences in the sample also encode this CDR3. The CDR3: CASSRGTEVFF. The CDR3 bases that were read are TGTGCCAGCAGTCGAGGCACAGAAGTCTTC. The genes are TRBV26 and TRBJ1-1; no reliable D call. The CDR3 end is not reached by the read, which stops 1 residue before it; the germline J gene fills it in. Germline V gene sequence: CDR1 KGHPV, CDR2 FQNQEV (reference sequence). The CDR3 loop spans 11 amino acids. V was shortened by 4 bases and J by 4 bases, with 4 bases between the two germline ends.

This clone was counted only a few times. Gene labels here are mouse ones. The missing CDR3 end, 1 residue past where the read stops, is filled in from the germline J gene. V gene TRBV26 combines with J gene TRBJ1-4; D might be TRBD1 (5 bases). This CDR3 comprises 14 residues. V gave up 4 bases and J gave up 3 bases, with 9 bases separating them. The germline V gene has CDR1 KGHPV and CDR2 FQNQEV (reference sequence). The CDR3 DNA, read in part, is TGTGCCAGCAGTCGGGGGGTTGCCAACGAAAGATTATTT. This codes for CASSRGVANERLF. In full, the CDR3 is CASSRGVANERLFF.

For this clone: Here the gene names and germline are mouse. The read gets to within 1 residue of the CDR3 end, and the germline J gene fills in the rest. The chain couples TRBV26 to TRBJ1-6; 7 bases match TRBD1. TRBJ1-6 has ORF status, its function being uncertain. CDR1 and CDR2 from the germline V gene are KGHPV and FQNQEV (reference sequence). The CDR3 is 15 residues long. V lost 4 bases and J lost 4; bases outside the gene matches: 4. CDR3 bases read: TGTGCCAGCAGTCCCCGGGACAGATATAATTCGCCCCTCTAC. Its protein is CASSPRDRYNSPLY. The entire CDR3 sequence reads CASSPRDRYNSPLYF.

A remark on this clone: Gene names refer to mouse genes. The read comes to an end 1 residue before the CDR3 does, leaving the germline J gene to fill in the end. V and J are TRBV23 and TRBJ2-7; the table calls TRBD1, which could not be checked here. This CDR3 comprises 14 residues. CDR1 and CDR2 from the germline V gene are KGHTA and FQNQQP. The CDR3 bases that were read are TGCTCCAGCAGTCGGACAATAAGCTCCTATGAACAGTAC. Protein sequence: CSSSRTISSYEQY. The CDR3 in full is CSSSRTISSYEQYF. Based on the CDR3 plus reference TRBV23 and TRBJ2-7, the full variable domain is DAAVTQKPRYLIKMKGQEAEMKCIPEKGHTAVFWYQQKQSKELKFLIYFQNQQPLDQIDMVKERFSAVCPSSSLCSLGIRTCEAEDSALYLCSSSRTISSYEQYFGPGTRLTVL.

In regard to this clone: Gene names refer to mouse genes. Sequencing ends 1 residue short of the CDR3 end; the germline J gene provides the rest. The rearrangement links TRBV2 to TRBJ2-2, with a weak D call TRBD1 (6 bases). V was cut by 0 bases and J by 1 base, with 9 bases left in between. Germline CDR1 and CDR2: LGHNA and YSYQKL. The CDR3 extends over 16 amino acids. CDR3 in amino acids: CASSQDPTGNTGQLYF. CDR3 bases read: TGTGCCAGCAGCCAAGATCCGACAGGAAACACCGGGCAGCTCTAC. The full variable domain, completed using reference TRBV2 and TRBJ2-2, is DPKIIQKPKYLVAVTGSEKILICEQYLGHNAMYWYRQSAKKPLEFMFSYSYQKLMDNQTASSRFQPQSSKKNHLDLQITALKPDDSATYFCASSQDPTGNTGQLYFGEGSKLTVL.

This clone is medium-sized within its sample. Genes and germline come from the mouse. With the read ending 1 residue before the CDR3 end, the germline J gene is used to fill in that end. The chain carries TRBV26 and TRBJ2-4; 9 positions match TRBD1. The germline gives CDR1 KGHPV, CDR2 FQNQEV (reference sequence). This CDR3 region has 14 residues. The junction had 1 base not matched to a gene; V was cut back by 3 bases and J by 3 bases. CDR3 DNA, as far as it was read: TGTGCCAGCAGTCTCGGGACAGGGCAAAACACCTTGTAC. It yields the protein CASSLGTGQNTLY. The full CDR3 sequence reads CASSLGTGQNTLYF.

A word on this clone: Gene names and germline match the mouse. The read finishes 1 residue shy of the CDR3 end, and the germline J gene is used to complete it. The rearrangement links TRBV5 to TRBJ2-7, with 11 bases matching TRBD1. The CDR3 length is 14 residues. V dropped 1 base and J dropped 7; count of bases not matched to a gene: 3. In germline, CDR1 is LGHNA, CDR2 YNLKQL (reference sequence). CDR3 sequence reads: CASSQVGQGGEQYF. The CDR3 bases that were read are TGTGCCAGCAGCCAAGTGGGACAGGGGGGGGAACAGTAC.

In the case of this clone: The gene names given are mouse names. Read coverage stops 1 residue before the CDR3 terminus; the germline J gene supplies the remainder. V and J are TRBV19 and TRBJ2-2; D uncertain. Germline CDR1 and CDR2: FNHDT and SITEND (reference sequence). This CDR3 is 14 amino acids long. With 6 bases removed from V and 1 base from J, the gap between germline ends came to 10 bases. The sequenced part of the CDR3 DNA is TGTGCCAGCACCTACGGGGTAAACACCGGGCAGCTCTAC. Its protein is CASTYGVNTGQLY. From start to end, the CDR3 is CASTYGVNTGQLYF.

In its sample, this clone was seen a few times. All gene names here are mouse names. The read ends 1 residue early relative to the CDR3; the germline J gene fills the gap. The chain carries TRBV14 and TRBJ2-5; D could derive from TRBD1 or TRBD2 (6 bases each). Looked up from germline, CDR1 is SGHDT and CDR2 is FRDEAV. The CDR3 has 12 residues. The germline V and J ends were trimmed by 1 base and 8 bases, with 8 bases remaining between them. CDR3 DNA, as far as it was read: TGTGCCAGCAGTTTCGGGGGCGGCACCCAGTAC. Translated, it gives CASSFGGGTQY. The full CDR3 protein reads CASSFGGGTQYF.